This T cell receptor (beta chain) was retrieved from a study of tumor-infiltrating lymphocytes in primary liver carcinoma. Study-wide context: Primary liver carcinoma in the patients was surgically resected. Study-wide results and caveats: The study found a significantly higher top-250-clone fraction in tumors than in blood (p = 0.039). Between tumor regions, pairs overlapped more than tumor-adjacent and tumor-blood pairs did.

At least ten counts were recorded for this clonotype. Its antigen is not identified. TCR beta cDNA was prepared out of roughly 520 ng total RNA by means of a constant-region primer. Library construction for TCR beta comprised three nested multiplex PCR rounds performed with slightly modified ARM-PCR. For 10 cycles apiece, the opening two PCR rounds ran with TRBV1-TRBV30 forward primers and a C-beta reverse primer. MiXCR, applied by TCRdb to the multiplex PCR reads, yields one record per CDR3 protein. The sample shows hundreds of thousands of distinct CDR3 sequences, 50% to 70% of them seen only once. Researchers drew blood RNA from unsorted whole blood and extracted germline DNA as well. CDR3 length: 13 residues. V shed 4 bases, J shed 3 bases, and the junction held 0 bases outside the gene matches. From germline, CDR1 is SQVTM and CDR2 ANQGSEA.

The source material was peripheral blood. The chain carries TRBV29-1 and TRBJ1-5; TRBD1 matches at 10 bases. The receptor comes from a man aged 40-50 years with primary liver carcinoma and hepatitis B virus infection. CDR3 in amino acids: CSVGQGANQPQHF. CDR3 DNA: TGCAGCGTTGGACAGGGGGCCAATCAGCCCCAGCATTTT.